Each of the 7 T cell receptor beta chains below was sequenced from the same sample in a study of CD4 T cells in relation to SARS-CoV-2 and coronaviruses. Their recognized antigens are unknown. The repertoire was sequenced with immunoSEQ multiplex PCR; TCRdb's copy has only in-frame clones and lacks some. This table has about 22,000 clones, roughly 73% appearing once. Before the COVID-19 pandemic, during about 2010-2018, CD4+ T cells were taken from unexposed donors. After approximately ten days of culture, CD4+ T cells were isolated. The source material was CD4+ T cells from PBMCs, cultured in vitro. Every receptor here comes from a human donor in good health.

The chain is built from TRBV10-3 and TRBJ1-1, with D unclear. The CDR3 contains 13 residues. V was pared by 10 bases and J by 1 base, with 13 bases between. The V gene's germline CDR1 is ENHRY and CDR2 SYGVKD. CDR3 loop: CATQTSGNTEAFF. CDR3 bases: TGTGCCACCCAGACTTCAGGGAACACTGAAGCTTTCTTT.

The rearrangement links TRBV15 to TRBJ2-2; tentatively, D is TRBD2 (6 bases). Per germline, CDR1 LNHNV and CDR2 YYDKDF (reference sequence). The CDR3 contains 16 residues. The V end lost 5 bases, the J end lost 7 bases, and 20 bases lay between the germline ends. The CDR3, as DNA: TGTGCCACCAGCTTTGTTCGTACTAGCAGGAGCGGGGAGCTGTTTTTT. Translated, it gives CATSFVRTSRSGELFF.

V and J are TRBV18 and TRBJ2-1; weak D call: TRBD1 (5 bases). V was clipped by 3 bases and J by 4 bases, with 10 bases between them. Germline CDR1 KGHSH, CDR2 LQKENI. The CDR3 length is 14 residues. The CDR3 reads CASSPRDMYNEQFF. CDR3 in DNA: TGTGCCAGCTCACCCAGGGATATGTACAATGAGCAGTTCTTC. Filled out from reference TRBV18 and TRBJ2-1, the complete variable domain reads NAGVMQNPRHLVRRRGQEARLRCSPMKGHSHVYWYRQLPEEGLKFMVYLQKENIIDESGMPKERFSAEFPKEGPSILRIQQVVRGDSAAYFCASSPRDMYNEQFFGPGTRLTVL.

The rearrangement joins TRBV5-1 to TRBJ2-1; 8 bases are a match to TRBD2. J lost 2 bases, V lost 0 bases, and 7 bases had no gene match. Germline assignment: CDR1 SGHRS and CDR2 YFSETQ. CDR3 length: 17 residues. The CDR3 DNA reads TGCGCCAGCAGCTTGGGGGCGCTAGCGGGTGCCTACAATGAGCAGTTCTTC. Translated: CASSLGALAGAYNEQFF.

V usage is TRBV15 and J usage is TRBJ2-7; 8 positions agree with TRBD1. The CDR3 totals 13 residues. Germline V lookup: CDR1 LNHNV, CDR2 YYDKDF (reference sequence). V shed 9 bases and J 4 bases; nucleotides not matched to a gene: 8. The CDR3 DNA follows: TGTGCCACGGGGCAGGGGGCTGGTTACGAGCAGTACTTC. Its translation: CATGQGAGYEQYF.

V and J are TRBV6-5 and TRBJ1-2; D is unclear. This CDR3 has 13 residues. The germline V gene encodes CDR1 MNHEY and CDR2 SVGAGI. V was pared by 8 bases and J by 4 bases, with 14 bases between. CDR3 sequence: CASGSNVGYGYTF. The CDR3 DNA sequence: TGTGCCAGCGGGTCAAACGTGGGCTATGGCTACACCTTC.

CDR3 bases: TGTGCTAGTGGTTTGGTACTAGGCCTTACGTCTGGAAACACCATATATTTT. It translates to CASGLVLGLTSGNTIYF. The chain uses TRBV12-5 and TRBJ1-3, with D hard to call. The germline gives CDR1 LGHNT, CDR2 FRNRAP. Trimming stripped 0 bases from V and 1 base from J, with 13 bases between. The CDR3 is 17 amino acids. Full variable domain (rest looked up from reference TRBV12-5 and TRBJ1-3): DARVTQTPRHKVTEMGQEVTMRCQPILGHNTVFWYRQTMMQGLELLAYFRNRAPLDDSGMPKDRFSAEMPDATLATLKIQPSEPRDSAVYFCASGLVLGLTSGNTIYFGEGSWLTVV.